The rows below give T cell receptor beta chains drawn from one sample of a study of OX40 agonist ivuxolimab in advanced cancers. Repertoires were generated with immunoSEQ multiplex PCR, while TCRdb's copy carries only in-frame clones and drops some. The sample carries 60,000 to 75,000 clones, approximately 88% recorded once. The starting material was CD4+ or CD8+ T cells sorted from blood, obtained in a trial of the OX40 agonist ivuxolimab. These receptors came from an adult with an advanced solid tumor such as melanoma, head and neck, liver or kidney cancer. The CDR3 runs from the conserved cysteine through the conserved F or W. The D gene is left open where the match is weak. Rows may omit the clone size; those that give it use once, few, many or a size class.

size: NA; V: TRBV29-1; D: NA; CDR3: CSVDPPGATNEKLFF
size: NA; V: TRBV9; D: TRBD1; CDR3: CASSERTGQNYEQYF
size: NA; V: TRBV20-1; D: TRBD2; CDR3: CSVGDYPIQYF
size: NA; V: TRBV29-1; D: NA; CDR3: CSVEDRPGRETQYF
size: NA; V: TRBV4-1; D: NA; CDR3: CASSPPGTGAKNIQYF
size: few; V: TRBV5-1; D: NA; CDR3: CASSPWGGIGKNTEAFF
size: NA; V: TRBV4-1; D: NA; CDR3: CASSPRDRNQPQHF
size: NA; V: TRBV18; D: TRBD1; CDR3: CASSPAGTGDSGNTIYF
size: NA; V: TRBV5-1; D: TRBD1; CDR3: CASSSTGEATGYTF
size: few; V: TRBV18; D: NA; CDR3: CASSQGLVSYEQYF
size: NA; V: TRBV4-3; D: TRBD1; CDR3: CASSQDPGQGGWTDTQYF
size: NA; V: TRBV7-6; D: NA; CDR3: CASSQSPRDQETQYF
size: NA; V: TRBV7-9; D: TRBD1; CDR3: CASSPAVQGREQYF
size: NA; V: TRBV18; D: NA; CDR3: CASSPTSRTGAEKLFF
size: once; V: TRBV19; D: NA; CDR3: CASSIALPRDEQFF
size: NA; V: TRBV5-1; D: NA; CDR3: CASSLAGDGYEQYF
size: NA; V: TRBV7-2; D: TRBD2; CDR3: CASSPYGLAGGHNEQFF
size: NA; V: TRBV28; D: TRBD2; CDR3: CASRDPRTSGGVLTTDTQYF
size: NA; V: TRBV5-1; D: TRBD1; CDR3: CASSYWDSKNIQYF
size: NA; V: TRBV30; D: TRBD1; CDR3: CAWGQDYEQYF
size: NA; V: TRBV7-3; D: NA; CDR3: CASSLTPPPSEQYF
size: NA; V: TRBV27; D: NA; CDR3: CATQLGADNQPQHF
size: NA; V: TRBV11-2; D: NA; CDR3: CASSLTGTQYF
size: NA; V: TRBV7-9; D: NA; CDR3: CATSRGIGHGYTF
size: NA; V: TRBV5-4; D: NA; CDR3: CASRINNEQFF
size: NA; V: TRBV11-3; D: TRBD2; CDR3: CASTLGLAARLDTQYF
size: NA; V: TRBV6-6; D: NA; CDR3: CASSYLEGVPGELFF
size: NA; V: TRBV15; D: NA; CDR3: CATSRVGLGTNEQYF
size: once; V: TRBV21-1; D: NA; CDR3: CASSKGPDRGNQPQHF
size: once; V: TRBV29-1; D: NA; CDR3: CSVMSSRSEKLFF
size: NA; V: TRBV4-3; D: TRBD2; CDR3: CASSQDREMPGLAYNEQFF
size: NA; V: TRBV7-2; D: TRBD2; CDR3: CASSLQRGDGETQYF
size: NA; V: TRBV27; D: NA; CDR3: CASSATLTGNTEAFF
size: few; V: TRBV19; D: NA; CDR3: CASSIGQVFYGYTF
size: NA; V: TRBV5-4; D: NA; CDR3: CASSLSGRSQETQYF
size: once; V: TRBV19; D: TRBD1; CDR3: CASSAYTGASQPQHF
size: NA; V: TRBV5-1; D: TRBD1; CDR3: CASSFGQGVTDTQYF
size: once; V: TRBV5-1; D: NA; CDR3: CASSSAATDTQYF
size: NA; V: TRBV29-1; D: NA; CDR3: CSVEGGGGEQFF
size: NA; V: TRBV7-9; D: TRBD1; CDR3: CASSFTGENIQYF
size: NA; V: TRBV30; D: NA; CDR3: CAWSKGIQETQYF
size: NA; V: TRBV11-3; D: TRBD1; CDR3: CASSLERGLEAFF
size: few; V: TRBV14; D: NA; CDR3: CASSQYERAPYEQYF
size: once; V: TRBV9; D: NA; CDR3: CASSSDTGFVRSGYTF
size: NA; V: TRBV7-8; D: NA; CDR3: CASSLGTSLINSYEQYF
size: NA; V: TRBV10-3; D: TRBD1; CDR3: CAISRTGGNEQFF
size: NA; V: TRBV7-2; D: TRBD1; CDR3: CASSLVGQGTYEQYF
size: NA; V: TRBV13; D: TRBD2; CDR3: CASSISGAKNIQYF
size: NA; V: TRBV6-5; D: TRBD1; CDR3: CASSYRDRGGYGYTF
size: NA; V: TRBV11-3; D: TRBD1; CDR3: CASSSDRASGYTF
size: NA; V: TRBV9; D: TRBD2; CDR3: CASSVTSAGGPKETQYF
size: NA; V: TRBV7-6; D: TRBD1; CDR3: CASSQMTGLNEKLFF